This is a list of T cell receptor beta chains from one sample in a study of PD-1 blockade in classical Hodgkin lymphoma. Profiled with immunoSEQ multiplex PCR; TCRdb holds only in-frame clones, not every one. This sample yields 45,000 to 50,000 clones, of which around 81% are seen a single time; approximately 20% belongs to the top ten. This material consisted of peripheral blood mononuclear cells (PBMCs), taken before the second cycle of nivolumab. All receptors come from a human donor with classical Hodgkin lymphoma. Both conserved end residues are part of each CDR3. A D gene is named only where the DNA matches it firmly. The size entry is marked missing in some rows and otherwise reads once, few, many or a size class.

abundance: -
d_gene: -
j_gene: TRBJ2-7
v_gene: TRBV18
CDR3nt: TGTGCCAGCTCAACCAACGGCAGGCAGGACGAGCAGTACTTC
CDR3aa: CASSTNGRQDEQYF

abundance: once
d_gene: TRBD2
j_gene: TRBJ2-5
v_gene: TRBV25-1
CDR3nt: TGTGCCAGCACCCGGGGGGGGTTTCTCGAGACCCAGTACTTC
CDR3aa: CASTRGGFLETQYF

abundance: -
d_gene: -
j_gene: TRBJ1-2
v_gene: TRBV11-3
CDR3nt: TGTGCCAGCAATCGGGAGTCGGGTAACTATGGCTACACCTTC
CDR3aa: CASNRESGNYGYTF

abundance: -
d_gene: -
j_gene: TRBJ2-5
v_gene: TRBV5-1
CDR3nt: TGCGCCAGCAGCCCCCTTGGTGTGTCAGAGACCCAGTACTTC
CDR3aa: CASSPLGVSETQYF

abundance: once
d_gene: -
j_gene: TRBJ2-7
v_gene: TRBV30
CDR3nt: TGTGCCTGGAATCCGGACACCTACTACGAGCAGTACTTC
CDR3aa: CAWNPDTYYEQYF

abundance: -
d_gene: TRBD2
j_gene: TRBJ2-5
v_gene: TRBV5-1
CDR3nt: TGCGCCAGCAAGGCTAGCGGGGTGTACCAAGAGACCCAGTACTTC
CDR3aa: CASKASGVYQETQYF

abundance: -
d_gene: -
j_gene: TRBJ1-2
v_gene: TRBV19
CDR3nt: TGTGCCAGTCAAGCCCACACAGAGTTCTATGGCTACACCTTC
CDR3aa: CASQAHTEFYGYTF

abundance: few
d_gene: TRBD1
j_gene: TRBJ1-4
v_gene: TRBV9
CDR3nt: TGTGCCAGCAGCGGCCAGGGGGCTAGGGGAGAAAAACTGTTTTTT
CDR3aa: CASSGQGARGEKLFF

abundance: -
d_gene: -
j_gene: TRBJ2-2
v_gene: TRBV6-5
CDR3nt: TGTGCCAGCAGTTACTCGCGGGCCGGGGAGCTGTTTTTT
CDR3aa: CASSYSRAGELFF

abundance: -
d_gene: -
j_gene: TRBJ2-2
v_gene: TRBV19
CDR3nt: TGTGCCAGTAGTAGGGGAACAGGGAGTAACACCGGGGAGCTGTTTTTT
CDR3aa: CASSRGTGSNTGELFF

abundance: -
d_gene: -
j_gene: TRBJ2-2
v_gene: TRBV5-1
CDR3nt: TGCGCCAGCAGCTTGGGGGGGCCGGGGGAGCTGTTTTTT
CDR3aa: CASSLGGPGELFF

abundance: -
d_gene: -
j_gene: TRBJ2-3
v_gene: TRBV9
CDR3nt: TGTGCCAGCAGCGTAGTTCCGACAGGGAGGACAGATACGCAGTATTTT
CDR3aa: CASSVVPTGRTDTQYF

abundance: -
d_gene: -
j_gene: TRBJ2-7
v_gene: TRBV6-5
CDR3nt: TGTGCCAGCAGAGACAGAAAATACGAGCAGTACTTC
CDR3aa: CASRDRKYEQYF

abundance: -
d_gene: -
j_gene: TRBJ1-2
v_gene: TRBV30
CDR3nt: TGTGCCTGGAAAGTAAAGCCGACGTCCCGTGGATATGGCTACACCTTC
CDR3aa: CAWKVKPTSRGYGYTF

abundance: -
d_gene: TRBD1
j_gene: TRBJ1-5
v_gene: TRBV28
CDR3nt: TGTGCCAGCAGCGAAACACAGGGGTTACAGCCCCAGCATTTT
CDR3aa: CASSETQGLQPQHF

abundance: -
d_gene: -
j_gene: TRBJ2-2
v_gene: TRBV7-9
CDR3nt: TGTGCCAGCAGCCTCGTTTTGTCCGGGGAGCTGTTTTTT
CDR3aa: CASSLVLSGELFF

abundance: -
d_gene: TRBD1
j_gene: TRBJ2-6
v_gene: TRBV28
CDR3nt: TGTGCCAGCCTTTCGGGGACAGGGTCTTCTGGGGCCAACGTCCTGACTTTC
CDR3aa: CASLSGTGSSGANVLTF

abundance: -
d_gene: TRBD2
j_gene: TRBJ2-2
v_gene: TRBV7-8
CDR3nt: TGTGCCAGCAGCTCCGGACTAGCGGGAGGGGCCGGGGAGCTGTTTTTT
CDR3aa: CASSSGLAGGAGELFF

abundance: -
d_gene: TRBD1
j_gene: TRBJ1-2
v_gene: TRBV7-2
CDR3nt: TGTGCCAGCAGCTCCACAGGGGTAGGGCAAGTTTATGGCTACACCTTC
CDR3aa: CASSSTGVGQVYGYTF

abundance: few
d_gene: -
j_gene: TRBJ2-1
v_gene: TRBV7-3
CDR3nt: TGTGCCAGCAGCTTAGACACAAGTGAGCAGTTCTTC
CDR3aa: CASSLDTSEQFF

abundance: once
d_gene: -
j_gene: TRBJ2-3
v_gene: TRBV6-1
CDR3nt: TGTGCCAGCAGTGAGCATCAACTCTCGGGCACAGATACGCAGTATTTT
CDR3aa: CASSEHQLSGTDTQYF

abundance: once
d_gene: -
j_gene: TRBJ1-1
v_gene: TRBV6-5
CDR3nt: TGTGCCAGCAGCCGCCGAGAGGCCAGCCATGAAGCTTTCTTT
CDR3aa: CASSRREASHEAFF

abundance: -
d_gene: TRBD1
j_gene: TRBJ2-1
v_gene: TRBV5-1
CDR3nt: TGCGCCAGCAGCTCAAACCCGACCGACAGGGTGGATCAGTTCTTC
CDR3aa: CASSSNPTDRVDQFF

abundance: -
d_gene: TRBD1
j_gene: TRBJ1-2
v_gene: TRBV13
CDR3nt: TGTGCCAGCAGCTACTCCCGACAGGGGTCAAACTATGGCTACACCTTC
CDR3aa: CASSYSRQGSNYGYTF

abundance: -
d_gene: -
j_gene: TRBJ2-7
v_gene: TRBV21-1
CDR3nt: TGTGCCAGCAGCTCGATCAGCTGGAGGGGGTTTCCCAACGAGCAGTACTTC
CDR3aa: CASSSISWRGFPNEQYF

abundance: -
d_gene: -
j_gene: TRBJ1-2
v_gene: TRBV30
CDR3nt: TGTGCCTGGAGTCCGAACTATGGCTACACCTTC
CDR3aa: CAWSPNYGYTF

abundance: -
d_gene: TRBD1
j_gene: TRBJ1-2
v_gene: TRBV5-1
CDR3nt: TGCGCCAGCAGCCCTGGACAGGGCCATGGCTACACCTTC
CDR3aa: CASSPGQGHGYTF

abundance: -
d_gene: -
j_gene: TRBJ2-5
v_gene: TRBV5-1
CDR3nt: TGCGCCAGCAGCTTGGGCAGCCAAGAGACCCAGTACTTC
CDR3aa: CASSLGSQETQYF

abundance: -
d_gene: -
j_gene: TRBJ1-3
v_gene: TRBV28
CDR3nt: TGTGCCAGCAGTTTGAGGTTCTCTGGAAACACCATATATTTT
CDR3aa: CASSLRFSGNTIYF

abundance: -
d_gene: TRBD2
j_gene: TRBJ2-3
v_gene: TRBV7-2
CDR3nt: TGTGCCAGCAGCGTTAGCGGGACCCGGGGGACAGATACGCAGTATTTT
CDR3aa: CASSVSGTRGTDTQYF

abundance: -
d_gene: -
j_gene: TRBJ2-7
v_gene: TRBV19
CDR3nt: TGTGCCAGTCTCTCAGCCCGCTACGAGCAGTACTTC
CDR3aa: CASLSARYEQYF

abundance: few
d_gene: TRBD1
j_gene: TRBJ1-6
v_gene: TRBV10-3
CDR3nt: TGTGCCATCAGTGGACAGGGGATAAGTTCACCCCTCCACTTT
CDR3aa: CAISGQGISSPLHF